This TCR beta chain was found in a study of T cell responses to AZD1222 COVID-19 vaccine. The table came from immunoSEQ multiplex PCR; TCRdb's copy has only in-frame clones and leaves some out. Counted here are approximately 160,000 clones, 87% occurring once; the ten biggest clones make up less than 3%. The length of the CDR3 is 15 residues. Between the trimmed V and J ends, which lost 5 bases and 0 bases, there was a span of 12 bases. Germline V lookup: CDR1 SGHRS, CDR2 YFSETQ. The receptor's source is an adult in good health. The rearrangement links TRBV5-1 to TRBJ1-3; a possible D gene is TRBD1 (6 bases). The sequencing used peripheral blood, collected on day 0 of AZD1222 vaccination. The CDR3 bases are TGCGCCAGCAGACCCGACAGGCTCTCTGGAAACACCATATATTTT. This sequence encodes CASRPDRLSGNTIYF.